This T cell receptor (beta chain) was obtained from a study of blood T cell repertoires in COVID-19. This CDR3 is built from 14 residues. V gave up 5 bases and J gave up 4 bases, with 14 bases separating them. Germline lookup yields CDR1 SGHTA and CDR2 FQGNSA. In the original analysis: From reference gene primer amplification, estimates of nucleated cell counts were derived. Assay used: immunoSEQ multiplex PCR; TCRdb lists only in-frame clones, some missing. The DNA gave D and trimming, while V, J and clone size come from that table. The table has over 150,000 clones, about four fifths seen once. The sequenced material came from peripheral blood. The J gene is TRBJ1-2, the V gene TRBV7-2; no reliable D call. This receptor was obtained from a woman aged 70-85 years who had recovered from COVID-19. CDR3: CASSPVPRLYGYTF. CDR3 DNA sequence: TGTGCCAGCAGCCCAGTACCGCGACTCTATGGCTACACCTTC. The full variable domain, rest sourced from reference TRBV7-2 and TRBJ1-2, is GAGVSQSPSNKVTEKGKDVELRCDPISGHTALYWYRQSLGQGLEFLIYFQGNSAPDKSGLPSDRFSAERTGGSVSTLTIQRTQQEDSAVYLCASSPVPRLYGYTFGSGTRLTVV.